This T cell receptor (beta chain) derives from a study of shared clonotypes between healthy human individuals. This clone has a handful of counts. Its target is unknown. Study-wide findings and caveats: When compared with the clonotypes that were shared by all four sorted-subset donors, the non-shared clonotypes turned out to have lower generation probabilities.

TCRdb's copy holds only in-frame clones and misses some; the assay was immunoSEQ multiplex PCR. In the table there are 2,500,000 or so clones, roughly 92% of which are singletons. Sequencing input: naive CD4+ T cells from PBMCs. The subset: CD45RA+ positively selected. The receptor comes from a young man in good health. Some clones in this sample may be carry-over from other donors' samples.

CDR3 DNA sequence: TGTGCCAGCAGTGTTTGGGGGCGGACAGTTAATGAAAAACTGTTTTTT. Encoded protein: CASSVWGRTVNEKLFF. The gene calls are TRBV6-1 and TRBJ1-4; weak D call: TRBD1 (6 bases). Germline CDR1 and CDR2: MNHNS and SASEGT. The V end lost 4 bases, the J end lost 4 bases, and 16 bases lay between the germline ends. The CDR3 sequence is 16 residues long.